Described below is a single TCR beta chain sequence and its context. Its cognate antigen is unknown. At the survey level, the v3.0 immunoSEQ assay was run. Sequencing was intended to reach about 35,000-55,000 T-cell genomes per sample. Clones were sequenced by immunoSEQ multiplex PCR, and TCRdb holds only the in-frame ones, with some missing. This table has about 36,000 clones, less than 85% appearing once. CDR3 length equals 17 residues. Germline V gene data show CDR1 as SGHRS and CDR2 as YFSETQ. V lost 4 bases to trimming and J lost 3 bases; unmatched junction nucleotides: 12. This entry is derived from a study of long-term antiretroviral therapy in people with HIV. Study observations and caveats: Information on adherence, resistance and therapy changes was unavailable. Whichever time point was examined, clones expanded before ART dominated the repertoire.

Specimen: unsorted PBMCs, collected 3.4 years after starting antiretroviral therapy. This receptor was obtained from a man aged 30 to 45 with HIV. The chain couples TRBV5-1 to TRBJ2-1; 8 nucleotides match TRBD2. The DNA for the CDR3 is TGCGCCAGCAGCCGATTTGGGCGGGAGGATCACTACAATGAGCAGTTCTTC. Protein product: CASSRFGREDHYNEQFF.